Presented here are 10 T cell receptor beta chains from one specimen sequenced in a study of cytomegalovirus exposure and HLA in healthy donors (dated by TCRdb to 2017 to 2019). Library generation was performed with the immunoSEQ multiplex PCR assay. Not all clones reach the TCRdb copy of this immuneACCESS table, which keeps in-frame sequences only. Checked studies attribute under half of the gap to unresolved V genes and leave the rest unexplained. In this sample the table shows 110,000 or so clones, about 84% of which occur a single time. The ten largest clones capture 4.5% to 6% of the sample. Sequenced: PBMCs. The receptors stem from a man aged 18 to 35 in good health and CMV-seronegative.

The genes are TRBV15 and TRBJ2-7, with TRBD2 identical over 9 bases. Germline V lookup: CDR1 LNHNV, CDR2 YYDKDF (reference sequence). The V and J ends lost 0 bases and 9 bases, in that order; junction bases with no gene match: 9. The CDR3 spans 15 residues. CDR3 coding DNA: TGTGCCACCAGCAGAGATAATAGCGGGGGTACGGTGCAGTACTTC. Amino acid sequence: CATSRDNSGGTVQYF.

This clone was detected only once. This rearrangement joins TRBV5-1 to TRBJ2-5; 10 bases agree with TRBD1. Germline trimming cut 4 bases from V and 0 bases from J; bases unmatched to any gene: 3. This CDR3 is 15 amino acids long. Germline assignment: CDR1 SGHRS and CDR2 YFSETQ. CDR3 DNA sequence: TGCGCCAGCAGCGTAGACAGGGGGCACCAAGAGACCCAGTACTTC. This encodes CASSVDRGHQETQYF. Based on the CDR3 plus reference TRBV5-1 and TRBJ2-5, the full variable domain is KAGVTQTPRYLIKTRGQQVTLSCSPISGHRSVSWYQQTPGQGLQFLFEYFSETQRNKGNFPGRFSGRQFSNSRSEMNVSTLELGDSALYLCASSVDRGHQETQYFGPGTRLLVL.

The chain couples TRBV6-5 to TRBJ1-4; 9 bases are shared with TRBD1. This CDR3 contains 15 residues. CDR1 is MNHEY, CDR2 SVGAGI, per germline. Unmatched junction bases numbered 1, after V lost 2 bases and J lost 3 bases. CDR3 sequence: CASSYGDRANEKLFF. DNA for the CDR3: TGTGCCAGCAGTTACGGGGACAGGGCTAATGAAAAACTGTTTTTT.

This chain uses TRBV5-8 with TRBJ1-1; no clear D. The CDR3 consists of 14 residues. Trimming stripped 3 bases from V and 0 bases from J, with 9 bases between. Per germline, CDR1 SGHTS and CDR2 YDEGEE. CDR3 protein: CASSSPYMNTEAFF. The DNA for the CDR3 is TGTGCCAGCAGCTCTCCATACATGAACACTGAAGCTTTCTTT.

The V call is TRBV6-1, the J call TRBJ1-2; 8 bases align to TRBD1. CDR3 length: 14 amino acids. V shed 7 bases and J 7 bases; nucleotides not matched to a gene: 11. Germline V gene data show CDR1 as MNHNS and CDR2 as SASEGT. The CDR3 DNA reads TGTGCCAGCAATCTGGACAGGGTCGTACGTGGCTACACCTTC. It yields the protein CASNLDRVVRGYTF.

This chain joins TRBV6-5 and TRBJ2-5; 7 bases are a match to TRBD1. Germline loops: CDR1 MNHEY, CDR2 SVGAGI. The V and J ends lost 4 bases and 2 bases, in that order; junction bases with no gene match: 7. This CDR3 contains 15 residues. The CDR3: CASSSPTGSQETQYF. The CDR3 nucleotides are TGTGCCAGCAGTTCGCCGACAGGGTCTCAAGAGACCCAGTACTTC.

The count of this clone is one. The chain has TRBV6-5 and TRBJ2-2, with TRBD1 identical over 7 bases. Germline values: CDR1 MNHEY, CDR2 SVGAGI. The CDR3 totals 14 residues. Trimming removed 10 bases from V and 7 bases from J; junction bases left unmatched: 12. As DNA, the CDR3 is TGTGCCACCCGTCAACAGGGGCGGATCGGGGAGCTGTTTTTT. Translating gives CATRQQGRIGELFF.

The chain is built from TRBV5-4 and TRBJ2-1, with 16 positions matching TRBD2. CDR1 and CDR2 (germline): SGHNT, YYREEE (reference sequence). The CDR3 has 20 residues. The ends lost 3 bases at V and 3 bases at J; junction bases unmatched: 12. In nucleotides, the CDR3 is TGTGCCAGCAGCTGGAAACCGGGACTAGCGGGGGGGCCTATCTACAATGAGCAGTTCTTC. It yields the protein CASSWKPGLAGGPIYNEQFF.

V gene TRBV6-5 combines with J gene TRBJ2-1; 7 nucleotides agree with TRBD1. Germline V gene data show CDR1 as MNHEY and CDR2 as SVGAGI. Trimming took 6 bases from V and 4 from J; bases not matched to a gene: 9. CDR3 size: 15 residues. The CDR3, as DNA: TGTGCCAGCAGCCGGTTACAGGGGACATACAATGAGCAGTTCTTC. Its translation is CASSRLQGTYNEQFF.

CDR3 amino acids: CASRSRDRGTYGYTF. The CDR3 region has the DNA TGTGCCAGCAGATCCCGGGACAGGGGGACCTATGGCTACACCTTC. The chain employs TRBV6-1 and TRBJ1-2, with TRBD1 matching 11 bases. The CDR3 extends over 15 amino acids. The J segment lost 4 bases and the V segment lost 6 bases, leaving 7 bases of the junction unmatched. The germline V gene encodes CDR1 MNHNS and CDR2 SASEGT.